These 23 T cell receptor beta chains came from one sample sequenced in a study of chemoradiotherapy in HPV16-positive cancers. The protocol was immunoSEQ multiplex PCR, while the TCRdb copy is restricted to in-frame clones and leaves out a portion. The table shows approximately 17,000 clones, with nearly 90% occurring only once. Sequencing was performed on blood, taken from a patient who underwent chemoradiotherapy. These receptors were taken from a human donor with HPV-associated anogenital cancer.

The V and J genes are TRBV4-2 and TRBJ1-6; 7 bases match TRBD1. V lost 2 bases to trimming and J lost 6 bases; unmatched junction nucleotides: 4. This CDR3 region has 15 residues. Germline V gene lookup returns CDR1 LGHNA and CDR2 YNFKEQ. CDR3 in amino acids: CASSQQTGLNSPLHF. For the CDR3, the DNA is TGTGCCAGCAGCCAACAGACAGGGCTTAATTCACCCCTCCACTTT.

V usage is TRBV6-4 and J usage is TRBJ2-3; no reliable D call. Germline values: CDR1 MRHNA, CDR2 SNTAGT. V was cut by 2 bases and J by 6 bases, with 9 bases left in between. CDR3 size: 13 residues. The CDR3 DNA sequence: TGTGCCAGCAGTGACGGTGTGGCGGATACGCAGTATTTT. Its translation: CASSDGVADTQYF.

The V call is TRBV6-5, the J call TRBJ2-7; no definite D call. Germline V gene sequence: CDR1 MNHEY, CDR2 SVGAGI. V lost 6 bases and J 2 bases, leaving 17 bases between the germline ends. The CDR3 covers 15 residues. The CDR3 sequence: CASRTHRTSTYEQYF. CDR3 in DNA: TGTGCCAGCAGGACTCATCGGACCTCAACCTACGAGCAGTACTTC.

The chain couples TRBV18 to TRBJ2-2; 10 bases are a match to TRBD1. The CDR3 extends over 12 amino acids. V trimming: 6 bases; J trimming: 12 bases; junction bases outside the gene matches: 4. CDR1 KGHSH and CDR2 LQKENI come from the germline V gene. The chain's CDR3 is CASSPGQGQLFF. The CDR3 DNA reads as TGTGCCAGCTCGCCGGGACAGGGGCAGCTGTTTTTT.

The rearrangement uses TRBV6-6 and TRBJ1-5; D may be TRBD1 (6 bases). The CDR3 covers 14 residues. V lost 6 bases to trimming and J lost 4 bases, with 13 bases between them. The germline gives CDR1 MNHNY, CDR2 SVGAGI (reference sequence). CDR3 sequence reads: CASSPRGRNQPQHF. The CDR3 coding sequence is TGTGCCAGCAGCCCCCGGGGGCGAAATCAGCCCCAGCATTTT.

The V and J genes are TRBV5-4 and TRBJ2-1; D gene ambiguous. V was cut by 0 bases and J by 3 bases, with 10 bases left in between. The CDR3 has 15 amino acids. CDR1 and CDR2 from the germline V gene are SGHNT and YYREEE (reference sequence). The CDR3 nucleotides are TGTGCCAGCAGCTTGGAATCGGGTAGCTACAATGAGCAGTTCTTC. It translates to CASSLESGSYNEQFF.

In its sample, this clone was seen once. This chain joins TRBV15 and TRBJ2-2; TRBD1 matches at 7 bases. V lost 4 bases and J lost 4; bases outside the gene matches: 6. Germline loops: CDR1 LNHNV, CDR2 YYDKDF (reference sequence). This CDR3 contains 15 residues. The CDR3 nucleotides read TGTGCCACCAGCACGACAGGGATGAGCACCGGGGAGCTGTTTTTT. It yields the protein CATSTTGMSTGELFF.

This rearrangement joins TRBV9 to TRBJ2-1, with D maybe TRBD1 (5 bases). The CDR3 covers 14 residues. The germline gives CDR1 SGDLS, CDR2 YYNGEE. V gave up 2 bases and J gave up 4 bases, with 10 bases separating them. The CDR3 sequence is CASSVSRQYNEQFF. The CDR3 region has the DNA TGTGCCAGCAGCGTCTCGAGACAGTACAATGAGCAGTTCTTC.

This sequence joins TRBV5-8 and TRBJ2-5; D is undetermined. The germline CDR1 and CDR2 sequences are SGHTS and YDEGEE. The CDR3 has 14 amino acids. V shed 1 base and J shed 1 base, with 8 bases lying between them. This CDR3 is CASSLSEIQETQYF. CDR3 nucleotide sequence: TGTGCCAGCAGCTTGTCCGAGATCCAAGAGACCCAGTACTTC.

This chain connects TRBV4-2 to TRBJ1-2, with no clear D. V lost 1 base to trimming and J lost 8 bases, with 8 bases between them. Germline V gene data show CDR1 as LGHNA and CDR2 as YNFKEQ. The length of the CDR3 is 12 residues. The CDR3 DNA is TGTGCCAGCAGCCAAGCGACCGGCGGCTACACCTTC. Its translation: CASSQATGGYTF.

This chain uses TRBV27 with TRBJ1-2; the D gene is possibly TRBD1 (5 bases). Germline V gives CDR1 MNHEY, CDR2 SMNVEV (reference sequence). The V gene lost 0 bases and the J gene lost 8 bases, with 13 bases spanning the gap. The CDR3 is 14 amino acids. In nucleotides, the CDR3 is TGTGCCAGCAGTTTATCAAGGGGTCTAGGAGGCTACACCTTC. Its translation: CASSLSRGLGGYTF.

The J gene is TRBJ2-3, the V gene TRBV4-1; possible D gene TRBD2, 5 bases. Trimming cost V 2 bases and J 14 bases, with 17 bases left between them. This CDR3 has 13 residues. Germline V gene data show CDR1 as MGHRA and CDR2 as YSYEKL. The CDR3 nucleotides are TGCGCCAGCAGCCAAACGGACTTAGGGCGGTGGTATTTT. Its protein product is CASSQTDLGRWYF.

This chain joins TRBV5-4 and TRBJ1-2; TRBD1 is a possible D gene (6 bases). The CDR3 sequence is 14 residues long. V lost 3 bases, J lost 4 bases, and 13 bases lay in between. Germline assignment: CDR1 SGHNT and CDR2 YYREEE (reference sequence). CDR3 DNA: TGTGCCAGCAGCTCGCCGGGACATCTCTATGGCTACACCTTC. This sequence encodes CASSSPGHLYGYTF.

This rearrangement joins TRBV15 to TRBJ2-3, with D possibly TRBD2 on 6 matching bases. The CDR3 has 15 amino acids. Germline CDR1 is LNHNV and CDR2 is YYDKDF (reference sequence). V shed 3 bases and J shed 7 bases, with 17 bases lying between them. The CDR3 spells CATSSQPSGPYTQYF. DNA of the CDR3: TGTGCCACCAGCAGCCAGCCCAGCGGGCCTTATACGCAGTATTTT.

The chain couples TRBV12-5 to TRBJ2-2, with D perhaps matching TRBD1 or TRBD2 (6 bases each). Deletions cut 2 bases from V and 4 bases from J, with 17 bases between. The germline gives CDR1 LGHNT, CDR2 FRNRAP. There are 17 residues in the CDR3. The CDR3 coding sequence is TGTGCTAGTGGTTTGTTCGAAGGCAGGGGAGGCACCGGGGAGCTGTTTTTT. It encodes CASGLFEGRGGTGELFF.

The J gene is TRBJ2-2, the V gene TRBV4-1; D remains ambiguous. The length of the CDR3 is 17 residues. Trimming removed 1 base at V and 3 bases at J, with 15 bases between. The germline gives CDR1 MGHRA, CDR2 YSYEKL. The CDR3 region has the DNA TGCGCCAGCAGCCAAGGTCTCCTGAAGTCGGACACCGGGGAGCTGTTTTTT. This gives the protein CASSQGLLKSDTGELFF.

The V call is TRBV5-4, the J call TRBJ1-1; no firm D call. The germline gives CDR1 SGHNT, CDR2 YYREEE (reference sequence). The CDR3 contains 14 residues. The germline V and J ends were trimmed by 3 bases and 2 bases, with 11 bases remaining between them. CDR3 sequence reads: CASSSTGPNTEAFF. The DNA for the CDR3 is TGTGCCAGCAGCTCTACTGGACCTAACACTGAAGCTTTCTTT.

The chain couples TRBV7-3 to TRBJ2-7, with 9 bases that match TRBD2. The J call may be wrong; the DNA end is better matched by TRBJ2-5. Germline values: CDR1 SGHTA, CDR2 FQGTGA. The CDR3 extends over 14 amino acids. CDR3 sequence (DNA): TGTGCCAGCAGCCTCAGCGGGGGGCAGGAGACCCAGTACTTC. It is translated as CASSLSGGQETQYF.

The J gene is TRBJ1-6, the V gene TRBV15; D unclear. CDR1 and CDR2 (germline): LNHNV, YYDKDF (reference sequence). The V end was cut by 0 bases, the J end by 8 bases, with 14 bases between. The CDR3 is 16 amino acids. DNA for the CDR3: TGTGCCACCAGCAGAGATCGCGTGGTCTTGGATTCACCCCTCCACTTT. Translating gives CATSRDRVVLDSPLHF.

The chain employs TRBV6-1 and TRBJ2-1; 7 positions agree with TRBD2. The V gene's germline CDR1 is MNHNS and CDR2 SASEGT. The CDR3 sequence is 15 residues long. V lost 2 bases and J lost 7; bases outside the gene matches: 8. The CDR3 region has the DNA TGTGCCAGCAGTGAAATTGGCGGGAGAATGAATGAGCAGTTCTTC. Translated: CASSEIGGRMNEQFF.

The chain carries TRBV25-1 and TRBJ1-2; 9 bases fit TRBD1. V dropped 3 bases and J dropped 3; count of bases not matched to a gene: 8. The CDR3 consists of 16 residues. In germline, CDR1 is MGHDK, CDR2 SYGVNS. The DNA for the CDR3 is TGTGCCAGCAGTGACCCCAAAACAGGGGGCTACTATGGCTACACCTTC. Its translation: CASSDPKTGGYYGYTF.

The chain recombines TRBV9 with TRBJ2-5, with 7 bases aligning to TRBD1. The trim removed 2 bases at V and 1 base at J, leaving 2 bases unmatched. This CDR3 has 14 amino acids. Germline CDR1 and CDR2: SGDLS and YYNGEE. The CDR3 protein is CASSVGTAQETQYF. The CDR3 nucleotides are TGTGCCAGCAGCGTTGGGACAGCCCAAGAGACCCAGTACTTC.

The gene calls are TRBV18 and TRBJ1-4, with 8 bases matching TRBD1. CDR3 size: 14 residues. The ends lost 2 bases at V and 8 bases at J; junction bases unmatched: 4. Germline V CDR1 and CDR2: KGHSH, LQKENI. The CDR3 bases are TGTGCCAGCTCACCAGGGACAGGCCGGGAAAAACTGTTTTTT. As protein: CASSPGTGREKLFF.